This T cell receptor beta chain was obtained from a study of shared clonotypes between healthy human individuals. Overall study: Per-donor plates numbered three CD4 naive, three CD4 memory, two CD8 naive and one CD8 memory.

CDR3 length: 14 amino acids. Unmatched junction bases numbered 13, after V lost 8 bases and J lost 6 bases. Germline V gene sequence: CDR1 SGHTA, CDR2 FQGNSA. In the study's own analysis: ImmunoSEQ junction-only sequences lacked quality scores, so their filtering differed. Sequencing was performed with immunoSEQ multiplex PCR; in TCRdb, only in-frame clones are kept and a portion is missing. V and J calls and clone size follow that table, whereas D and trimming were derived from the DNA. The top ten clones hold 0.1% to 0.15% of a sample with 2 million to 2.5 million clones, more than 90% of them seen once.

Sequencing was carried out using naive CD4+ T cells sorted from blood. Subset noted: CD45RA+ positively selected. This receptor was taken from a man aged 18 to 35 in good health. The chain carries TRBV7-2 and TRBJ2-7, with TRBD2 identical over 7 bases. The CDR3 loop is CASVPLADLGEQYF. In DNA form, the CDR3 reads TGTGCCAGCGTACCCCTAGCGGACCTAGGCGAGCAGTACTTC.